This T cell receptor (beta chain) originates from a study of lymphopenia after photon versus proton radiotherapy. A remark on this clone: Its antigen remains unidentified.

Germline CDR1 is SNHLY and CDR2 is FYNNEI. The CDR3 runs to 13 residues. V gave up 6 bases and J gave up 8 bases, with 11 bases separating them. Study-level results: Oligoclonal CD8+ Temra expansion after nadir drove photon patients' diversity drop. Proton therapy kept repertoires fairly stable, unlike photons, which gained effector/memory cells.

TCRdb's copy holds only in-frame clones and misses some; the assay was immunoSEQ multiplex PCR. The table has about 42,000 clones, approximately 80% seen once. The starting material was peripheral blood, obtained from a patient treated with proton-based radiotherapy. J is TRBJ1-6 and V is TRBV2; perhaps TRBD1 as D (5 bases). The receptor's source is a woman in her 70s with pancreatic cancer. In nucleotides, the CDR3 is TGTGCCAGCAGGGCAGGGACGCATTCACCCCTCCACTTT. Amino acids: CASRAGTHSPLHF.